The present T cell receptor (beta chain) was sequenced within a study of PD-1 blockade in classical Hodgkin lymphoma. Points from the study as a whole: Complete responders showed a baseline diversity that resembled the diversity of newly diagnosed patients. Diversity in CD4+ TCRs, unlike that measured in CD8+ TCRs, had risen significantly by C4D1. The study reported lower baseline TCR diversity in newly diagnosed patients than in healthy donors. Later analyses included only patients treated at least 1 year post-ASCT.

V was cut by 0 bases and J by 5 bases, with 10 bases left in between. This CDR3 comprises 14 residues. Germline-derived CDR1 and CDR2 are MGHRA and YSYEKL. As regards this clone: As yet, its antigen is unknown.

Each and every patient relapsed after autologous stem cell transplantation, and patients got differing brentuximab vedotin exposure. Assay used: immunoSEQ multiplex PCR; TCRdb lists only in-frame clones, some missing. The sample has around 36,000 clones, 87% seen once. The TCR sequence derives from a human donor with classical Hodgkin lymphoma. The material was peripheral blood mononuclear cells (PBMCs), obtained at baseline. V gene TRBV4-1 combines with J gene TRBJ2-5; TRBD2 might be the D (5 bases). The CDR3 nucleotides read TGCGCCAGCAGCCAAGACATATCGGGGGAGACCCAGTACTTC. It codes for CASSQDISGETQYF.